The entry that follows covers one TCR beta chain sequence. Its antigen specificity is not known. Base qualities are not recorded, but no much larger clone differs from it by a single base. CDR3 length: 15 amino acids, cysteine to phenylalanine. Just the 45-base CDR3 DNA is kept, in frame starting at base 1. CDR1 and CDR2, looked up from the germline V gene, are MDHEN and SYDVKM. Clipping removes 6 bases from V and 4 bases from J, with 7 as the unmatched junction base count. According to the study, the label for this sample's time point signals: baseline pretreatment blood. Explained via the paper, the treatment or condition label denotes: 15 Gy SBRT to primary tumor, nephrectomy 4 weeks later. To follow tumor-enriched clonotypes, peripheral blood was collected serially from radiation-treated patients at baseline and again at 2 weeks and 4 weeks after SBRT. Every patient had renal cell carcinoma of clear cell pathology. Genomic DNA for TCR sequencing was prepared using the QIAamp DNA Blood Mini Kit (Qiagen). The analyses included only samples that passed all quality control checks.

This sample was included in a study of radiation and T cells in renal cell carcinoma (dated by TCRdb to 2018 to 2021). The study in broad terms: The samples were drawn from a clinical trial, where primary renal cell carcinomas were treated with 15 Gy of stereotactic body radiation therapy and then removed by nephrectomy 4 weeks afterward. A total of roughly 53 samples underwent TCR beta sequencing, made up of about 25 tumors and roughly 27 peripheral blood samples. Across all 50 or so samples, 4,016,671 unique CDR3 nucleotide sequences, encoding 2.5 million to 3 million unique CDR3 amino acid sequences, were identified.

Findings and caveats that apply to the study as a whole: Changes in the blood repertoire were not tracked past 4 weeks after treatment. No pretreatment tumor biopsies were available, so the baseline intratumoral presence of clonotypes could not be determined. Effects of radiation dose or scheduling on the TCR repertoire could not be addressed with the single-armed trial design. An increase in top tumor clonotypes in blood was observed from baseline to 2 weeks post-radiation, followed by contraction by 4 weeks, which was taken to suggest transient expansion of tumor-resident clones.

TCR beta libraries were generated from genomic DNA with the immunoSEQ kit, following the manufacturer's recommendations. Library preparation used a first multiplex PCR with proprietary primers, then a second PCR adding unique barcodes, with bead cleanups after each round. Each sample batch included a kit-provided positive control reaction and a negative control reaction. The final libraries underwent checking on an Agilent 4200 TapeStation D1000 ScreenTape, volumetric pooling, and quantification by qPCR. Sequencing ran on an Illumina NextSeq500 with a MidOutput 150-cycle cartridge, using 156 Read1 and 15 Index1 cycles with kit custom primers. The pooled library was loaded at 1.0 pM, with an approximately 21% PhiX control spiked in. Per the authors' processing: The vendor-processed data were analyzed in R, and a clonotype was defined as all T cells that share the same CDR3 nucleotide sequence. In the clone abundance analyses, frequencies were normalized to the 10,000 most abundant clones in each sample. Public T cell clones, which averaged fewer than five per sample, were excluded before analysis. A difference in abundance of at least 32-fold between compartments was used to define tumor-enriched and baseline blood-enriched clonotypes. A beta-binomial differential abundance model was applied to find clonotypes that expanded or contracted between blood time points. Similarity between tumor and blood repertoires was quantified using the Baroni-Urbani and Buser coefficient, and groups were compared with two-tailed Wilcoxon tests in R. Held by TCRdb, this immuneACCESS table contains in-frame sequences only and omits some clones. Under half of the omission traces to an unresolved V gene where checked; the cause of the rest is unknown. The V and J calls and clone size are taken from that table; D and trimming were inferred from the DNA. The sample profile shows some 100,000 clones; under 90% of them were found once. Jointly, the top ten make up approximately 6.4% of the sample.

The sequence is built from TRBV28 and TRBJ1-5; 9 central nucleotides agree with TRBD1. The TCR sequence derives from a man between 60 and 70 years old with renal cell carcinoma. Sample: blood, taken from a patient whose treatment included radiotherapy and nephrectomy. In nucleotides, the sequence is TGTGCCAGCAGCCGACAGGGGGGACGAAATCAGCCCCAGCATTTT. This sequence encodes CASSRQGGRNQPQHF.